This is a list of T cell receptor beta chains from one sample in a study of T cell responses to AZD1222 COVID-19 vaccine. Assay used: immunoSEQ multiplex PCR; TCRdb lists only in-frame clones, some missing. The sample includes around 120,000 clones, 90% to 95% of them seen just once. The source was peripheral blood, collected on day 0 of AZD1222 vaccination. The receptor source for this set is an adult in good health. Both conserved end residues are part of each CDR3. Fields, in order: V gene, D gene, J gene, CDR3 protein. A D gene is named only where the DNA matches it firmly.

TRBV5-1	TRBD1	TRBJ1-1	CASRRDSMNTEAFF
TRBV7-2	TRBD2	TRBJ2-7	CASSLNMGGEEEQYF
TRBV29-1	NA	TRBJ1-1	CSALQKLNTEAFF
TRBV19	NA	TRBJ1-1	CASSPQNTEAFF
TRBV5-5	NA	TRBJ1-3	CASSWDDHFGNTIYF
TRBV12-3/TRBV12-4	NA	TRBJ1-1	CASSFSLAEAFF
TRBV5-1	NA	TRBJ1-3	CASSLQGNGNTIYF
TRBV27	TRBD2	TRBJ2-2	CASRTSWTSGGTGELFF
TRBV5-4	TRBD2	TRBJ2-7	CASSPLTSGIGEQYF
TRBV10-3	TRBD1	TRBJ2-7	CAISLGQGSYEQYF
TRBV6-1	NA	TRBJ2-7	CASSEPGSYEQYF
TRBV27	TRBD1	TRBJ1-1	CASIATGGQTEAFF
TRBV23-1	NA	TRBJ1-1	CANPMASAWNTEAFF
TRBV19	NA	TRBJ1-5	CASSAVGGGNQPQHF
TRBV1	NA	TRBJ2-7	CTSSQDTARPGGYEQYF
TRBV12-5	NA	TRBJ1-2	CASGFLLTHGYTF
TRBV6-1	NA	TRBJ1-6	CASSKAGGNNSPLHF
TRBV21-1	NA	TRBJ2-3	CASSGPTSGTDTQYF
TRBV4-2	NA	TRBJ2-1	CASSQEGAGRGDEQFF
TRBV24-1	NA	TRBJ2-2	CATSYLAGELFF
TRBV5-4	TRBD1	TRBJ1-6	CASGLTGRNSPLHF
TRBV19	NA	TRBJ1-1	CASSPLGGGNTEAFF
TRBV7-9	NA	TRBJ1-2	CASSRDHYGYTF
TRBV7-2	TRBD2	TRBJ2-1	CASSFGLAGDYNEQFF
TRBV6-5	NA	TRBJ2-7	CASSQNVPSSYEQYF
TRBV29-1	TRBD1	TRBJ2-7	CSVEEETGGYEQYF
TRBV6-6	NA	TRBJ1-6	CASRLLQGYNSPLHF
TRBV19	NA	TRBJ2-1	CASSISTEDYNEQFF
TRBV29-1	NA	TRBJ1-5	CSGGGVGQPQHF
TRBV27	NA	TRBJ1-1	CASSPDGVGTMNTEAFF
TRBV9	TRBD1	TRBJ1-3	CASSGQGVASGNTIYF
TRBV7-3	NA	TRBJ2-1	CASSPGVGEQFF
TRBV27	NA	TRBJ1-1	CASQTGQRYTEAFF
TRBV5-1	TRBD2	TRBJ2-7	CASSFGTSGSSYEQYF
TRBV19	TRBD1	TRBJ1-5	CASTPGTGVSPQHF
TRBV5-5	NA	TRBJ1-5	CASSLARQGSNQPQHF
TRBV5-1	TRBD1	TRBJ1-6	CASSLVGTTGPSPLHF
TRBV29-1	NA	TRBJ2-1	CSVTGFDYNEQFF
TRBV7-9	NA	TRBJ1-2	CASSLGVDTHGYTF
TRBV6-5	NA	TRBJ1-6	CASSRGSRVSPLHF